The rows below give T cell receptor beta chains drawn from one sample of a study of shared clonotypes between healthy human individuals. TCRdb's copy holds only in-frame clones and misses some; the assay was immunoSEQ multiplex PCR. The table lists approximately 2.1 million clones, 80% to 95% of them singletons. Sequences were obtained from naive CD4+ T cells from PBMCs. The receptors shown here come from a man aged 18 to 29 in good health. Some clones in this sample may be carry-over from other donors' samples. CDR3s include the opening cysteine and the closing phenylalanine or tryptophan. D genes are given only for firm matches. Size is stated for part of the rows, as once, few or many counts, or as a class when the clone is expanded.

v_gene	j_gene	d_gene	abundance	CDR3aa	CDR3nt
TRBV6-6	TRBJ2-3	TRBD2	-	CASSYRGSGTDTQYF	TGTGCCAGCAGTTACCGCGGGAGCGGCACAGATACGCAGTATTTT
TRBV6-5	TRBJ1-2	-	-	CASSYVPVGYGYTF	TGTGCCAGCAGTTACGTCCCGGTGGGCTATGGCTACACCTTC
TRBV7-9	TRBJ2-3	-	once	CASSLAMGTQYF	TGTGCCAGCAGCTTAGCGATGGGAACGCAGTATTTT
TRBV5-1	TRBJ2-3	-	-	CASTRRGDADTQYF	TGCGCCAGCACCCGCCGGGGTGACGCAGATACGCAGTATTTT
TRBV19	TRBJ1-2	-	-	CASSIAGRYGYTF	TGTGCCAGTAGTATAGCCGGAAGATACGGCTACACCTTC
TRBV30	TRBJ1-1	-	few	CARKQVSRTNTEAFF	TGTGCGCGAAAACAGGTCAGCAGGACGAACACTGAAGCTTTCTTT
TRBV21-1	TRBJ1-5	-	-	CASSSQTGTLQAVYQPQHF	TGTGCCAGCAGCTCCCAGACAGGCACTCTTCAGGCGGTTTACCAGCCCCAGCATTTT
TRBV6-5	TRBJ2-2	-	-	CASRPRGTGELFF	TGTGCCAGCAGACCCCGGGGGACCGGGGAGCTGTTTTTT
TRBV27	TRBJ2-7	TRBD1	-	CASTRIKGQDIYEQYF	TGTGCCAGCACCCGAATTAAGGGACAGGACATCTACGAGCAGTACTTC
TRBV7-3	TRBJ2-5	-	-	CASSLTFDRSQETQYF	TGTGCCAGCAGCTTAACGTTCGACAGGTCCCAAGAGACCCAGTACTTC
TRBV7-2	TRBJ2-5	-	-	CASSFDRGTETQYF	TGTGCCAGCAGCTTCGACCGAGGGACCGAGACCCAGTACTTC
TRBV6-5	TRBJ2-1	-	-	CASSYLGARNEQFF	TGTGCCAGCAGTTACCTGGGGGCACGGAATGAGCAGTTCTTC
TRBV5-1	TRBJ2-3	TRBD2	-	CASSQGLAGVDTQYF	TGCGCCAGCAGCCAAGGACTAGCGGGAGTAGATACGCAGTATTTT
TRBV2	TRBJ2-7	-	-	CASSESAYEQYF	TGTGCCAGCAGTGAGTCAGCATACGAGCAGTACTTC
TRBV7-2	TRBJ2-3	-	-	CASSRYQAGSTDTQYF	TGTGCCAGCAGCCGATACCAAGCAGGGTCCACAGATACGCAGTATTTT
TRBV19	TRBJ1-3	-	-	CASSAGRPGDTIYF	TGTGCCAGTTCTGCGGGACGGCCGGGTGACACCATATATTTT
TRBV6-1	TRBJ2-7	-	-	CATLKGISRSYEQYF	TGTGCCACCCTTAAGGGGATTAGCAGGTCCTACGAGCAGTACTTC
TRBV28	TRBJ1-5	-	few	CASRGQGNQPQHF	TGTGCCAGCAGAGGGCAGGGCAATCAGCCCCAGCATTTT
TRBV4-1	TRBJ2-1	TRBD2	-	CASSGTSVYNEQFF	TGCGCCAGCAGCGGAACTAGCGTCTACAATGAGCAGTTCTTC
TRBV9	TRBJ2-2	-	-	CASSVAGLALGELFF	TGTGCCAGCAGCGTAGCAGGCCTAGCGCTCGGGGAGCTGTTTTTT
TRBV25-1	TRBJ1-1	-	-	CASSRDGSTSAFF	TGTGCCAGCAGCCGGGACGGGTCAACGTCAGCTTTCTTT
TRBV11-2	TRBJ2-7	TRBD1	-	CASRKYDRGSYEQYF	TGTGCCAGCAGAAAATACGACAGGGGATCCTACGAGCAGTACTTC
TRBV28	TRBJ2-7	TRBD1	-	CASSPAGGLGYEQYF	TGTGCCAGCAGTCCCGCAGGGGGTTTAGGGTACGAGCAGTACTTC
TRBV11-2	TRBJ2-5	-	-	CASSRGQQETQYF	TGTGCCAGCAGCCGTGGACAGCAAGAGACCCAGTACTTC